This is a list of T cell receptor beta chains from one sample in a study of glioma-infiltrating T cells after dendritic cell vaccination. Repertoires were generated with immunoSEQ multiplex PCR, while TCRdb's copy carries only in-frame clones and drops some. The sample lists roughly 100,000 clones; roughly 76% were seen once. Material: blood, obtained before dendritic cell vaccination. The receptors were sampled from a human donor with glioblastoma. CDR3s include the opening cysteine and the closing phenylalanine or tryptophan. A D gene is named only where the DNA matches it firmly. Size tells how often a clone was seen (once, few, many) or the class of an expanded clone, and some rows leave it out.

TRBJ2-3,few,TRBD2,TRBV11-3,CASSWDGLARTDTQYF,TGTGCCAGCAGCTGGGACGGACTAGCGCGCACAGATACGCAGTATTTT
TRBJ2-5,few,NA,TRBV2,CASDLSEETQYF,TGTGCCAGCGACTTATCGGAAGAGACCCAGTACTTC
TRBJ2-2,NA,NA,TRBV7-8,CASTRLRDTGLRFTGELFF,TGTGCCAGCACCCGCCTTCGGGACACCGGCCTTCGGTTCACCGGGGAGCTGTTTTTT
TRBJ2-3,once,NA,TRBV21-1,CASSKRKQGVDTQYF,TGTGCCAGCAGCAAGAGGAAACAGGGTGTAGATACGCAGTATTTT
TRBJ1-1,once,TRBD1,TRBV11-2,CASSLVPDRLEAFF,TGTGCCAGCAGCTTAGTTCCGGACAGGCTTGAAGCTTTCTTT
TRBJ2-2,NA,TRBD2,TRBV5-6,CASSLLAGNTGELFF,TGTGCCAGCAGCTTACTAGCGGGGAACACCGGGGAGCTGTTTTTT
TRBJ1-2,NA,TRBD1,TRBV7-8,CASSLPGGYYGYTF,TGTGCCAGCAGCTTACCAGGGGGCTACTATGGCTACACCTTC
TRBJ1-1,NA,NA,TRBV30,CAWSGGLGTEAFF,TGTGCCTGGAGTGGAGGGTTGGGCACTGAAGCTTTCTTT
TRBJ1-5,NA,TRBD1,TRBV9,CASSVGVGGGQPQHF,TGTGCCAGCAGCGTAGGGGTAGGGGGCGGTCAGCCCCAGCATTTT
TRBJ1-5,NA,NA,TRBV19,CASSIIGVRGYVSNQPQHF,TGTGCCAGTAGTATTATTGGTGTCAGGGGATACGTAAGCAATCAGCCCCAGCATTTT
TRBJ2-3,few,NA,TRBV4-1,CASSQVVDTQYF,TGCGCCAGCAGCCAAGTCGTAGATACGCAGTATTTT
TRBJ2-2,NA,TRBD1,TRBV11-2,CASSVGGAERGELFF,TGTGCCAGCAGCGTAGGGGGCGCGGAGCGCGGGGAGCTGTTTTTT
TRBJ1-3,few,NA,TRBV18,CASSDSHGNTIYF,TGTGCCAGTTCCGACAGCCATGGAAACACCATATATTTT
TRBJ2-1,NA,TRBD1,TRBV6-5,CASSSSRTGAPGEQFF,TGTGCCAGCAGTTCTTCTCGGACAGGGGCCCCTGGTGAGCAGTTCTTC
TRBJ2-3,NA,TRBD1,TRBV5-1,CASSLVQGLGTDTQYF,TGCGCCAGCAGCTTGGTACAGGGGCTGGGCACAGATACGCAGTATTTT
TRBJ2-5,NA,TRBD2,TRBV18,CASSPRTSGGERETQYF,TGTGCCAGCTCACCTCGGACTAGCGGGGGGGAACGAGAGACCCAGTACTTC
TRBJ1-1,NA,NA,TRBV6-1,CASSELSHTEAFF,TGTGCCAGCAGTGAGTTATCTCACACTGAAGCTTTCTTT
TRBJ2-3,NA,NA,TRBV5-4,CASSLTGSDTQYF,TGTGCCAGCAGCTTGACAGGATCAGATACGCAGTATTTT
TRBJ2-5,NA,TRBD1,TRBV7-7,CASSFRQGMLETQYF,TGTGCTAGCAGCTTCCGACAGGGGATGTTGGAGACCCAGTACTTC
TRBJ2-3,NA,NA,TRBV4-1,CASSQTRAGTQYF,TGCGCCAGCAGCCAAACTAGGGCGGGTACGCAGTATTTT
TRBJ2-5,NA,NA,TRBV6-4,CASSDGGLATQYF,TGTGCCAGCAGTGACGGAGGTTTAGCGACCCAGTACTTC
TRBJ2-3,NA,TRBD2,TRBV2,CASGQTSGGADTQYF,TGTGCCAGCGGCCAGACTAGCGGGGGGGCAGATACGCAGTATTTT
TRBJ1-2,NA,NA,TRBV27,CASSLLGEDYGYTF,TGTGCCAGCAGTTTGTTAGGAGAGGACTATGGCTACACCTTC
TRBJ1-2,few,TRBD1,TRBV5-4,CASSRTGLYGYTF,TGTGCCAGCAGTAGGACAGGGCTCTATGGCTACACCTTC
TRBJ2-1,NA,NA,TRBV6-4,CASSDDTLSSYNEQFF,TGTGCCAGCAGTGACGACACCCTCAGCTCCTACAATGAGCAGTTCTTC
TRBJ1-1,once,NA,TRBV6-1,CASSEEWVQGEAFF,TGTGCCAGCAGTGAAGAGTGGGTTCAGGGTGAAGCTTTCTTT
TRBJ1-2,NA,NA,TRBV4-3,CASSQGLAGLNYGYTF,TGCGCCAGCAGCCAAGGGTTGGCAGGTCTAAACTATGGCTACACCTTC
TRBJ2-5,NA,TRBD2,TRBV7-9,CASSLSSGSGGETQYF,TGTGCCAGCAGCTTATCCTCAGGTAGCGGGGGAGAGACCCAGTACTTC
TRBJ1-4,NA,NA,TRBV6-5,CASSNDRSWNEKLFF,TGTGCCAGCAGTAACGACAGGAGTTGGAATGAAAAACTGTTTTTT
TRBJ2-1,NA,TRBD1,TRBV10-3,CAIRPRGLVVDEQFF,TGTGCCATCAGGCCCAGGGGGCTGGTTGTCGATGAGCAGTTCTTC
TRBJ2-1,once,TRBD1,TRBV18,CASSPQNRDRLNEQFF,TGTGCCAGCTCACCACAGAACCGGGACAGGCTGAATGAGCAGTTCTTC
TRBJ2-7,NA,NA,TRBV30,CAWSHQYEQYF,TGTGCCTGGAGTCATCAATACGAGCAGTACTTC
TRBJ1-1,NA,TRBD1,TRBV2,CASQTSGGNTEAFF,TGTGCCAGTCAGACTTCAGGGGGGAACACTGAAGCTTTCTTT
TRBJ1-2,NA,NA,TRBV6-1,CASSEGGGGIYGYTF,TGTGCCAGCAGTGAAGGAGGAGGCGGGATCTATGGCTACACCTTC
TRBJ1-1,NA,NA,TRBV18,CASSTNQGTEAFF,TGTGCCAGCTCGACCAATCAGGGAACTGAAGCTTTCTTT
TRBJ2-7,NA,TRBD1,TRBV15,CATSRRQGPRNEQYF,TGTGCCACCAGCAGGAGACAGGGGCCGCGGAACGAGCAGTACTTC
TRBJ1-1,NA,NA,TRBV11-3,CASSHDTEAFF,TGTGCCAGCAGCCATGACACTGAAGCTTTCTTT
TRBJ2-3,once,TRBD1,TRBV9,CASSIAGTGGTDTQYF,TGTGCCAGCAGCATCGCCGGGACAGGGGGGACAGATACGCAGTATTTT
TRBJ1-2,NA,NA,TRBV29-1,CSVDNNYGYTF,TGCAGCGTCGACAATAACTATGGCTACACCTTC
TRBJ1-4,NA,NA,TRBV18,CASSPSGSTNEKLFF,TGTGCCAGCTCACCATCGGGATCAACTAATGAAAAACTGTTTTTT
TRBJ1-2,NA,TRBD1,TRBV11-2,CASSFWDRGSYGYTF,TGTGCCAGCAGCTTCTGGGACAGGGGTTCCTATGGCTACACCTTC
TRBJ2-2,NA,NA,TRBV7-6,CASSSADYYTGELFF,TGTGCCAGCAGCTCCGCGGACTATTACACCGGGGAGCTGTTTTTT